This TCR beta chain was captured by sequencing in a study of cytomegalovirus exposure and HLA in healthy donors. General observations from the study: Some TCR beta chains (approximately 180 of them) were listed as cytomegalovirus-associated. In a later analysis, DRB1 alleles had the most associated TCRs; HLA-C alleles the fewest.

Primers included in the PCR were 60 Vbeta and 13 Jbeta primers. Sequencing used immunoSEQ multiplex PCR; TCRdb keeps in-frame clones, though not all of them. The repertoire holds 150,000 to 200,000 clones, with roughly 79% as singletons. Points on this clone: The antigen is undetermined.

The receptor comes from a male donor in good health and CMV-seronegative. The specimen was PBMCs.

CDR3 in amino acids: CAWKLPGSIWTDTQYF. In DNA, the CDR3 is TGTGCCTGGAAACTTCCGGGGTCGATTTGGACAGATACGCAGTATTTT. The V and J genes are TRBV30 and TRBJ2-3; tentatively, D is TRBD2 (5 bases). This CDR3 contains 16 residues. From germline, CDR1 is GTSNPN and CDR2 SVGIG (reference sequence). The ends were cut back, 4 bases at V and 3 bases at J, with 20 bases in the middle. The entire variable domain, with the rest obtained from reference TRBV30 and TRBJ2-3, is as follows: SQTIHQWPATLVQPVGSPLSLECTVEGTSNPNLYWYRQAAGRGLQLLFYSVGIGQISSEVPQNLSASRPQDRQFILSSKKLLLSDSGFYLCAWKLPGSIWTDTQYFGPGTRLTVL.